This entry is about one TCR beta chain. The source of the sample is a study of T-cell memory formation after mild COVID-19. TCRdb reprocessed the 5' RACE reads via MiXCR and lists one record per CDR3 protein. The table includes 150,000 to 200,000 distinct CDR3 sequences, approximately 16% detected once. The V and J ends lost 2 bases and 3 bases respectively, with 11 bases between them. The CDR3 spans 14 residues. Germline CDR1 is MNHEY and CDR2 is SVGAGI. The clonotype originates from an adult woman who had mild COVID-19 (a few samples of this study predate the infection). Cell type and time point are not known. The chain links TRBV6-5 to TRBJ2-7; D possibly corresponds to TRBD1 (6 bases). The source material was PBMCs or a T cell subset sorted from them (not recorded which). CDR3 sequence reads: CASSYRPQGYEQYF. The CDR3 DNA is TGTGCCAGCAGTTACCGTCCACAGGGCTACGAGCAGTACTTC.